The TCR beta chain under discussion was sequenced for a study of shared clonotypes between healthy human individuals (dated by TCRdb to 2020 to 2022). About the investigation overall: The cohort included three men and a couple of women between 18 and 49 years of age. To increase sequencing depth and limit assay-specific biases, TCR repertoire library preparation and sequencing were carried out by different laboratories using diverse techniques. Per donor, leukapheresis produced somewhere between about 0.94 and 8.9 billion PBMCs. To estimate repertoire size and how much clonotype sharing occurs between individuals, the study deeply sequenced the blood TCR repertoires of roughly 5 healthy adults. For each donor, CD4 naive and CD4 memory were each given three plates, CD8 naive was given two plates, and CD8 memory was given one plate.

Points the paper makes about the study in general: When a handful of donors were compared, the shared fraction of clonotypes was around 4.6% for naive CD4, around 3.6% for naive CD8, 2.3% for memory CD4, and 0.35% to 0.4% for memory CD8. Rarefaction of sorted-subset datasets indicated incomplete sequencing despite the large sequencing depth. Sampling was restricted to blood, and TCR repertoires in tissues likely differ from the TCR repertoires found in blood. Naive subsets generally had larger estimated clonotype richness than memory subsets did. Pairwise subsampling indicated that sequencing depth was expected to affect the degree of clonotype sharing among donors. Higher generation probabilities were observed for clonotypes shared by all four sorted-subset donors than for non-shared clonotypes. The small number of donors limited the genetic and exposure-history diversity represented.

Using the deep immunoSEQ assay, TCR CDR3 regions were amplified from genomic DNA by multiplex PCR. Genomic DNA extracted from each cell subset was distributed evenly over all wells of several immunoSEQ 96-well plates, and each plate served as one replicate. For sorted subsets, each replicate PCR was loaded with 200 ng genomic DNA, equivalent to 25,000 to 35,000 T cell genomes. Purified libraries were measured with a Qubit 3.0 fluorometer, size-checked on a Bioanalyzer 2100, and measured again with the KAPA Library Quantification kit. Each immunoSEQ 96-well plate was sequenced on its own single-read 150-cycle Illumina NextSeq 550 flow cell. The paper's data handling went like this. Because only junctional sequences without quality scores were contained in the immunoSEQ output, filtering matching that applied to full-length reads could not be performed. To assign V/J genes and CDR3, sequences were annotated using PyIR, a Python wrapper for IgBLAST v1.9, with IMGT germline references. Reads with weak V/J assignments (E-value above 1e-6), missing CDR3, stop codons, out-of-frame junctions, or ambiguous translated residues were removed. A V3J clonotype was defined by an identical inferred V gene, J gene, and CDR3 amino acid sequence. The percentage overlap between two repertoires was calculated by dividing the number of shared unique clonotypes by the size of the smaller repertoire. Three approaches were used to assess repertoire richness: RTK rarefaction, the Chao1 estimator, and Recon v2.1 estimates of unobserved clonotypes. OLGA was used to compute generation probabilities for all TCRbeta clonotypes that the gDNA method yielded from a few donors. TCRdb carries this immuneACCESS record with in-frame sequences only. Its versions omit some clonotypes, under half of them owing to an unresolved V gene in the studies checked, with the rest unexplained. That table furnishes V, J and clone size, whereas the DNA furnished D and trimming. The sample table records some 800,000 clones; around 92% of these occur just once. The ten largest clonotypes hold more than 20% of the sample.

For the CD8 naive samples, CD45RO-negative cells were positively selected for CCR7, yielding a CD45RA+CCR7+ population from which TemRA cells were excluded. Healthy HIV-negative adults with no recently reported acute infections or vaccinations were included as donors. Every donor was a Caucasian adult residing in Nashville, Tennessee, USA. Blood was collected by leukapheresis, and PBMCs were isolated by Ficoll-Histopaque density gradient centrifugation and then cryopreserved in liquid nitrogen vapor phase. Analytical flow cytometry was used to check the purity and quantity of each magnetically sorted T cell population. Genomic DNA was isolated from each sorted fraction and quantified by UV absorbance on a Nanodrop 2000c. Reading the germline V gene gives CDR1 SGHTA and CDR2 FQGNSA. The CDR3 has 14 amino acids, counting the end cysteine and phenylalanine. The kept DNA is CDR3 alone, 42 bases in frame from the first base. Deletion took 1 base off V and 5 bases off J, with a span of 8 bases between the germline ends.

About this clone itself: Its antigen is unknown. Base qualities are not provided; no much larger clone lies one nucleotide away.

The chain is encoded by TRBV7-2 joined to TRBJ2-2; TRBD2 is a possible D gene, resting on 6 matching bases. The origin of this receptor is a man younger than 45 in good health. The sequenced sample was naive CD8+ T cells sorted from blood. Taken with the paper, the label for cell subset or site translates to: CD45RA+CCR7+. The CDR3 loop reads CASSLGGGTGELFF. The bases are TGTGCCAGCAGCTTAGGTGGGGGGACCGGGGAGCTGTTTTTT.